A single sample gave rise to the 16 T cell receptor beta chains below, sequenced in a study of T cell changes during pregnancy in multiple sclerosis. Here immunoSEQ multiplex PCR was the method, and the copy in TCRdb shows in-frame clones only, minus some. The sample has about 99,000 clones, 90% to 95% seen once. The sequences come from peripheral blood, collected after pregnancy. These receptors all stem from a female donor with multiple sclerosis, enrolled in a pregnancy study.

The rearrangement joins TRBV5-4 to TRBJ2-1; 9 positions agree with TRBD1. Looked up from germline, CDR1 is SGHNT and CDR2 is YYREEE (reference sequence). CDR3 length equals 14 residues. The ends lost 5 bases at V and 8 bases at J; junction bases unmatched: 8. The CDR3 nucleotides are TGTGCCAGCAGTTCGGGACAGGGTCTGGATGAGCAGTTCTTC. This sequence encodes CASSSGQGLDEQFF.

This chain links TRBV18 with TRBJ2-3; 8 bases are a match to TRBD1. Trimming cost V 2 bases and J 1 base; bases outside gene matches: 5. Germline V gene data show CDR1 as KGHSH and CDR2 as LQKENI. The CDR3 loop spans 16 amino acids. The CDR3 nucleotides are TGTGCCAGCTCACCAATCCCGGGACAGGGCACAGATACGCAGTATTTT. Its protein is CASSPIPGQGTDTQYF.

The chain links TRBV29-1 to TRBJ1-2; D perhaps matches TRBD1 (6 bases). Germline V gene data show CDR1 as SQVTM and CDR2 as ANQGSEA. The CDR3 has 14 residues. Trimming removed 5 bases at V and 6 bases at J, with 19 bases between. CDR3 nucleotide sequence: TGCAGCGTTAACCCACGGGACACGCCGCATGGCTACACCTTC. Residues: CSVNPRDTPHGYTF. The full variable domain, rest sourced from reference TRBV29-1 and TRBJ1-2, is SAVISQKPSRDICQRGTSLTIQCQVDSQVTMMFWYRQQPGQSLTLIATANQGSEATYESGFVIDKFPISRPNLTFSTLTVSNMSPEDSSIYLCSVNPRDTPHGYTFGSGTRLTVV.

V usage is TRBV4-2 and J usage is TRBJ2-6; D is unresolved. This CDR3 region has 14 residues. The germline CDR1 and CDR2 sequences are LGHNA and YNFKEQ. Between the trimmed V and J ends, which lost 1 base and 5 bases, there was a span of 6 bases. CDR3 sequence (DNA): TGTGCCAGCAGCCAAGCCCACAGGGCCAACGTCCTGACTTTC. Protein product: CASSQAHRANVLTF.

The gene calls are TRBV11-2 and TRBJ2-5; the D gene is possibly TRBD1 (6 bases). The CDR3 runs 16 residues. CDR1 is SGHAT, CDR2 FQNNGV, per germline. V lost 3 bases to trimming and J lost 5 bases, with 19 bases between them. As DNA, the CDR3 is TGTGCCAGCAGCTTCCCTGCAGTAGGGGGTCTTGAGACCCAGTACTTC. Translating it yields CASSFPAVGGLETQYF.

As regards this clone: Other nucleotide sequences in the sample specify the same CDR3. The CDR3 coding sequence is TGCGCCAGCAGCTTGTCCAGGGCGGTTATGGATGAGCAGTACTTC. Residues: CASSLSRAVMDEQYF. This chain connects TRBV5-1 to TRBJ2-7, with a tentative D call TRBD1 (5 bases). Germline values: CDR1 SGHRS, CDR2 YFSETQ. The CDR3 is 15 residues long. The V end was cut by 1 base, the J end by 7 bases, with 18 bases between.

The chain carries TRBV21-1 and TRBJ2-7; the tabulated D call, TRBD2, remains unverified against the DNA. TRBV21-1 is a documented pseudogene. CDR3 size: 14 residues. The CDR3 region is CASSKRGSSYEQYF. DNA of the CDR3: TGTGCCAGCAGCAAACGGGGGAGTTCCTACGAGCAGTACTTC.

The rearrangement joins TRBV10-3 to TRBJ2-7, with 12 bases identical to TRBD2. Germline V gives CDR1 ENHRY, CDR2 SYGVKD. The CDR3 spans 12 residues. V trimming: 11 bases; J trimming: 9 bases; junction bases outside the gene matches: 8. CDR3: CAVKLAGGVQYF. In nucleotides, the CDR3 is TGTGCCGTTAAACTAGCGGGAGGAGTGCAGTACTTC.

CDR3 amino acids: CASSQEPGKLTDTQYF. The CDR3 DNA is TGTGCCAGCAGCCAAGAACCCGGGAAACTCACAGATACGCAGTATTTT. The chain joins TRBV4-2 to TRBJ2-3; D possibly corresponds to TRBD2 (5 bases). The CDR3 covers 16 residues. Germline loops: CDR1 LGHNA, CDR2 YNFKEQ. The V gene lost 0 bases and the J gene lost 2 bases, with 12 bases spanning the gap.

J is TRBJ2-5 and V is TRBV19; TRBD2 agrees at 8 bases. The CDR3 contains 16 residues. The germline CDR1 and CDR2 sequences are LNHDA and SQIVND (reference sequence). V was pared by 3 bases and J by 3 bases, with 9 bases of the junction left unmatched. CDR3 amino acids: CASSIRGGRWEETQYF. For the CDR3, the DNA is TGTGCCAGTAGTATCCGGGGCGGGAGGTGGGAAGAGACCCAGTACTTC.

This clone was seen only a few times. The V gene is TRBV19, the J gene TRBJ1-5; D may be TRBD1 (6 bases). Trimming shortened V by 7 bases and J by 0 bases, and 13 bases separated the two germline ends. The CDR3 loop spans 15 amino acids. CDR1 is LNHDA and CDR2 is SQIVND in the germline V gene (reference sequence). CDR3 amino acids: CASMADSYSNQPQHF. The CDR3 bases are TGTGCCAGTATGGCGGACAGCTATAGCAATCAGCCCCAGCATTTT.

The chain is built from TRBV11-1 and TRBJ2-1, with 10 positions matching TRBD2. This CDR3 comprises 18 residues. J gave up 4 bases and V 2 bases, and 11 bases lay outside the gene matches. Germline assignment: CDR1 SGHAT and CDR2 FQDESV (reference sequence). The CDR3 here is CASSLRAGGPSRYNEQFF. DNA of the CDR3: TGTGCCAGCAGCTTAAGAGCGGGAGGGCCCTCGCGGTACAATGAGCAGTTCTTC.

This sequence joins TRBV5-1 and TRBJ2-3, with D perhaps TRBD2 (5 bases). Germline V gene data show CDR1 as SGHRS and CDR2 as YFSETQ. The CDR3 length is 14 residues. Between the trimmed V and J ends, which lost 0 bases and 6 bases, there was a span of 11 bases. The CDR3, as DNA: TGCGCCAGCAGCTTGGCTCCCCAGCGGGATACGCAGTATTTT. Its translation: CASSLAPQRDTQYF.

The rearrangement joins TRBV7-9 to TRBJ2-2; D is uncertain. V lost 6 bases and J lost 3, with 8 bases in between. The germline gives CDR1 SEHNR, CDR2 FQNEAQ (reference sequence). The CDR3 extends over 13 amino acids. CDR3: CASRPGDTGELFF. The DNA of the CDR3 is TGTGCCAGCAGACCTGGAGACACCGGGGAGCTGTTTTTT. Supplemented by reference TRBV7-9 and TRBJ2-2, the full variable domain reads DTGVSQNPRHKITKRGQNVTFRCDPISEHNRLYWYRQTLGQGPEFLTYFQNEAQLEKSRLLSDRFSAERPKGSFSTLEIQRTEQGDSAMYLCASRPGDTGELFFGEGSRLTVL.

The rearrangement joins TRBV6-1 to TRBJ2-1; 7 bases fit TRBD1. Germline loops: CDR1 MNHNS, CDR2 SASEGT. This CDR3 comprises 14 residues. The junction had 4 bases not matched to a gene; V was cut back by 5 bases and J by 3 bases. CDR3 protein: CASSLGTVYNEQFF. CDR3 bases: TGTGCCAGCAGTCTGGGGACAGTCTACAATGAGCAGTTCTTC.

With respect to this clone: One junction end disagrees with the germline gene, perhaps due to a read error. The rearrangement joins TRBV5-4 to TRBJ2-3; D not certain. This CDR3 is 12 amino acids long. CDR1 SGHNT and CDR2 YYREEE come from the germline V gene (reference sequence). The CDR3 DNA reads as TGTGCCAGCAGTTTTAGCACGGATACGCAGTATTTT. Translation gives CASSFSTDTQYF.